The rows below give T cell receptor beta chains drawn from one sample of a study of molecular identifiers for immune sequencing clone quantification. TCRdb re-called the PCR reads with MiXCR, one entry per CDR3 protein. The sample lists under 800,000 distinct CDR3 sequences; roughly 23% were seen once. The source material was naive CD8+ T cells from blood, with Jurkat cell RNA spiked in. These receptors all come from a human donor in good health. Some libraries in this study had Jurkat cell RNA spiked in. Both conserved end residues are part of each CDR3. A D gene is named only where the DNA matches it firmly. A clone size is listed for some rows: how often the clone was seen (once, few, many), or a class if it is expanded.

>TRBV30|TRBJ2-1|few|.
TGTGCCTGGAACCCTACCATGCCAGGATGGGTTGAGCAGTTCTTC
CAWNPTMPGWVEQFF
>TRBV10-2|TRBJ2-5|.|TRBD2
TGCGCCAGCAGTGAGTCGAGAAGCGGGGGTCCGCAAGAGACCCAGTACTTC
CASSESRSGGPQETQYF
>TRBV19|TRBJ1-4|few|.
TGTGCCAGTAGTATAGTTTCCGGGGGCCCGTTTGGTGAAAAACTGTTTTTT
CASSIVSGGPFGEKLFF
>TRBV28|TRBJ2-5|many|.
TGTGCCAGCAGTTTACCTACAGGGTTCCAAGAGACCCAGTACTTC
CASSLPTGFQETQYF
>TRBV7-6|TRBJ2-3|many|TRBD1
TGTGCCAGCAGCTCGACGACAGGGGGCTGGGGAGATACGCAGTATTTT
CASSSTTGGWGDTQYF
>TRBV27|TRBJ2-3|.|TRBD2
TGTGCCAGCAGTCCGACTAGCGGGGACCCCACAGATACGCAGTATTTT
CASSPTSGDPTDTQYF
>TRBV5-1|TRBJ2-5|few|TRBD1
TGCGCCAGCAGCTTGATAGGACAGGGGGAAAAGACCCAGTACTTC
CASSLIGQGEKTQYF
>TRBV15|TRBJ2-3|.|.
TGTGCCACCAGCAGACCCCCCGGGGTTGCTATGGCAGATACGCAGTATTTT
CATSRPPGVAMADTQYF
>TRBV7-2|TRBJ1-5|many|TRBD1
TGTGCCAGCAGCTTAGACCAAGGACAGGGTCAGCCCCAGCATTTT
CASSLDQGQGQPQHF
>TRBV6-5|TRBJ2-2|.|.
TGTGCCAGCAGACCAGTAGTAACCGGGGAGCTGTTTTTT
CASRPVVTGELFF
>TRBV13|TRBJ2-5|few|TRBD2
TGTGCCAGCAGCTTCACTAGCGGGAGAAGGGAGACCCAGTACTTC
CASSFTSGRRETQYF
>TRBV7-9|TRBJ2-1|many|.
TGTGCCAGCAGCCCCGGAGGGACTGCCTACAATGAGCAGTTCTTC
CASSPGGTAYNEQFF
>TRBV3-1|TRBJ1-1|many|.
TGTGCCAGCAGCCCGCGAGCTTTGGACACTGAAGCTTTCTTT
CASSPRALDTEAFF
>TRBV7-9|TRBJ2-2|.|TRBD1
TGTGCCAGCAGCCTTGCCGGGACAGGGTCGTCGGTGAGCACCGGGGAGCTGTTTTTT
CASSLAGTGSSVSTGELFF
>TRBV5-4|TRBJ1-3|many|.
TGTGCCAGCAGCCAACATGGGGACTCTGGAAACACCATATATTTT
CASSQHGDSGNTIYF
>TRBV30|TRBJ2-7|.|TRBD1
TGTGCCCGAGATCTATCGACAGGGGCTAGCGAGCAGTACTTC
CARDLSTGASEQYF
>TRBV7-9|TRBJ2-3|many|.
TGTGCCAGCAGCCCTGCCAGGCTTAACACAGATACGCAGTATTTT
CASSPARLNTDTQYF
>TRBV24-1|TRBJ2-6|few|.
TGTGCCACCAGTGATCCCGACAGCTTATCTGGGGCCAACGTCCTGACTTTC
CATSDPDSLSGANVLTF
>TRBV30|TRBJ2-3|.|TRBD1
TGTGCCTGGAGTTTACCGGGACAGGAGCAGTATTTT
CAWSLPGQEQYF
>TRBV10-3|TRBJ2-3|.|TRBD1
TGTGCCATCAGTAGAGGACAGGGGTTCCTAACAGATACGCAGTATTTT
CAISRGQGFLTDTQYF
>TRBV4-3|TRBJ1-5|many|.
TGCGCCAGCAGCCAAGACAGGGTTTATTCATTGCAGCCCCAGCATTTT
CASSQDRVYSLQPQHF
>TRBV4-3|TRBJ2-7|many|.
TGCGCCAGCAGCCAAGGGCAGGTCCCAGAAGACGAGCAGTACTTC
CASSQGQVPEDEQYF
>TRBV20-1|TRBJ2-2|.|TRBD1
TGCAGTGCTCCTATAGACAGGGACGTCACCGGGGAGCTGTTTTTT
CSAPIDRDVTGELFF
>TRBV4-1|TRBJ1-5|.|.
TGCGCCAGCAGCCAATCGTGGACAGTAACTAGCAATCAGCCCCAGCATTTT
CASSQSWTVTSNQPQHF
>TRBV7-9|TRBJ2-5|many|.
TGTGCCAGCAGCCCCCCCTCCCTTGGTGACAGGCAAAAAGAGACCCAGTACTTC
CASSPPSLGDRQKETQYF
>TRBV6-4|TRBJ2-2|many|.
TGTGCCAGCAGTGACCCGGCGGACACCGGGGAGCTGTTTTTT
CASSDPADTGELFF
>TRBV7-9|TRBJ2-7|.|.
TGTGCCAGCAGCCCACCAGACAAACACTACGAGCAGTACTTC
CASSPPDKHYEQYF
>TRBV20-1|TRBJ1-4|.|.
TGCAGTGCCGAGGCCGGGGCAGCCACTAATGGAAAACTGTTTTTT
CSAEAGAATNGKLFF
>TRBV20-1|TRBJ1-5|many|TRBD1
TGCAGTGCTCTAATGCGAGGGGGCCTGTATCAGCCCCAGCATTTT
CSALMRGGLYQPQHF
>TRBV19|TRBJ2-7|.|.
TGTGCCAGTAGCTTTTCCGGGGACCACGAGCAGTACTTC
CASSFSGDHEQYF
>TRBV5-4|TRBJ2-7|few|.
TGTGCCAGCAGCTTGGGAGTTAGCGTCTCCTACGAGCAGTACTTC
CASSLGVSVSYEQYF
>TRBV27|TRBJ1-5|.|.
TGTGCCAGCAGTTTATCCCCAGACCGGCCCCAGCATTTT
CASSLSPDRPQHF
>TRBV5-8|TRBJ2-5|few|TRBD2
TGTGCCAGCAGCTTGGGGCTAGCGGGGGGCCAAGAGACCCAGTACTTC
CASSLGLAGGQETQYF
>TRBV7-9|TRBJ1-1|many|.
TGTGCCAGCAGCTCAAGGGACGGCTTTGACACTGAAGCTTTCTTT
CASSSRDGFDTEAFF
>TRBV27|TRBJ1-1|few|.
TGTGCCAACAGTCCCCGTGCCCGACAGATTTTCACTGAAGCTTTCTTT
CANSPRARQIFTEAFF
>TRBV11-2|TRBJ2-2|.|.
TGTGCCAGCAGCTGGGCAGGAAGTACCGGGGAGCTGTTTTTT
CASSWAGSTGELFF
>TRBV15|TRBJ1-5|.|.
TGTGCCACCAGCGCAGGGTCTACTCAGCCCCAGCATTTT
CATSAGSTQPQHF
>TRBV4-1|TRBJ2-7|few|TRBD2
TGCGCCAGCAGCGGGACTAGCGGGTTCGTGGAGCAGTACTTC
CASSGTSGFVEQYF
>TRBV4-1|TRBJ1-1|.|.
TGCGCCAGCAGCCCGGTGGGGGGGGTAAACACTGAAGCTTTCTTT
CASSPVGGVNTEAFF
>TRBV25-1|TRBJ2-7|few|.
TGTGCCAGCAGTGAATACGGGGACTACGAGCAGTACTTC
CASSEYGDYEQYF
>TRBV2|TRBJ2-7|many|.
TGTGCCAGCAGGGGGGACGTAACCTACGAGCAGTACTTC
CASRGDVTYEQYF
>TRBV28|TRBJ1-1|many|TRBD1
TGTGCCAGCAGTTCCCCTAGGGGGGACAGCGACCTTGCTGAAGCTTTCTTT
CASSSPRGDSDLAEAFF
>TRBV4-3|TRBJ2-1|few|TRBD2
TGCGCCAGCAGCCAAGGCTACCCGGGACTAGCGTATGAGCAGTTCTTC
CASSQGYPGLAYEQFF
>TRBV4-3|TRBJ2-7|.|.
TGCGCCCGCAGCCAAGATCGTCAGAACTACGAGCAGTACTTC
CARSQDRQNYEQYF
>TRBV5-3|TRBJ1-5|.|.
TGTGCCAGCAGTAGGACAGTGCTTTATCAGCTCCCGCCTTTT
CASSRTVLYQLPPF
>TRBV7-8|TRBJ1-2|many|.
TGTGCCAGCAGCTTAGCCCCCCGGACAGCAGACTATGGCTACACCTTC
CASSLAPRTADYGYTF
>TRBV5-3|TRBJ2-1|.|.
TGTGCCAGCAGCGTTTCAGGGAACAATGAGCAGTTCTTC
CASSVSGNNEQFF
>TRBV7-9|TRBJ2-1|.|.
TGTGCCAGCAGCCCGCCTATAGCCCCTGAGCAGTTCTTC
CASSPPIAPEQFF
>TRBV7-9|TRBJ1-1|.|TRBD1
TGTGCCAGCGGCACCGGGACAGGGAGCACTGAAGCTTTCTTT
CASGTGTGSTEAFF